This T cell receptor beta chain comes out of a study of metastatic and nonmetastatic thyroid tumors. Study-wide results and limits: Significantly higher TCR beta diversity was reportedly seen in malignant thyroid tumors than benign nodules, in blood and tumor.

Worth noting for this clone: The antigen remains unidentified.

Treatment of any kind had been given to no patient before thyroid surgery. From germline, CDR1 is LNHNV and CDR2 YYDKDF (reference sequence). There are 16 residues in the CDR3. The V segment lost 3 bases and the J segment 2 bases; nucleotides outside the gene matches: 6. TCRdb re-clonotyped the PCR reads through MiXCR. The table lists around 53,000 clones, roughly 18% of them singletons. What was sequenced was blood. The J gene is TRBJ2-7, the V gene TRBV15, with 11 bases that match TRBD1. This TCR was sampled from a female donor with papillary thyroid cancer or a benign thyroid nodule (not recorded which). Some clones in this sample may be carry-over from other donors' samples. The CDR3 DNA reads TGTGCCACCAGCAGCCTGGGACAGGGGGAGGCCTACGAGCAGTACTTC. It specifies CATSSLGQGEAYEQYF.